This is a list of T cell receptor beta chains from one sample in a study of identical twins' blood T cells. TCRdb re-called the 5' RACE reads through MiXCR, storing one row per CDR3 protein. This sample has hundreds of thousands of distinct CDR3 sequences; over 25% occur once, and the top ten carry 5.5% to 6.5%. Sequenced: PBMCs. Receptors were obtained from a woman between 18 and 50 years old in good health. Each CDR3 is given with its conserved first and last residue. D genes are given only for firm matches.

d_call	v_call	j_call	cdr3_aa
TRBD1	TRBV6-4	TRBJ1-2	CAGSDGGQAPVLGYTF
.	TRBV2	TRBJ1-2	CASSEDKAGYTF
.	TRBV20-1	TRBJ2-5	CSARDRQGIETQYF
.	TRBV6-4	TRBJ1-5	CASSQGLNNQPQHF
.	TRBV5-1	TRBJ1-1	CASSPEGQNTEAFF
TRBD1	TRBV7-8	TRBJ2-7	CASSSGGTGGIYEQYF
TRBD1	TRBV12-3/TRBV12-4	TRBJ1-5	CASSSRTGGGSQPQHF
.	TRBV5-1	TRBJ1-1	CASSLEVRPTEAFF
.	TRBV6-4	TRBJ2-4	CASSDARQGKNIQYF
.	TRBV11-2	TRBJ1-1	CTSSFIREVEAFF
.	TRBV6-4	TRBJ1-6	CASSVPGTQVSPLHF
.	TRBV29-1	TRBJ1-1	CSVGPRENTEAFF
.	TRBV20-1	TRBJ2-7	CSARSPVSRAYEQYF
.	TRBV11-2	TRBJ1-1	CASSLVGSKYSEAFF
.	TRBV10-3	TRBJ2-1	CAISEGLGTPYNEQFF
.	TRBV9	TRBJ1-1	CASSPAVANTEAFF
.	TRBV28	TRBJ2-4	CASSLYHGTKNIQYF
.	TRBV6-1	TRBJ1-5	CVTGLDNQPQHF
.	TRBV11-2	TRBJ2-2	CASSSLRGGMRELFF
.	TRBV5-6	TRBJ2-7	CASSFLGRGYEQYF
TRBD2	TRBV7-3	TRBJ2-1	CASSLRTRASYNEQFF
TRBD1	TRBV20-1	TRBJ1-2	CSAGIQGAHGYTF
.	TRBV29-1	TRBJ2-3	CSTQRRQDTQYF
TRBD2	TRBV6-6	TRBJ2-1	CASSYASGRANEQFF
.	TRBV11-1	TRBJ2-6	CASSLLSPNVLTF
.	TRBV18	TRBJ1-1	CASSPPSYTDEAFF
TRBD2	TRBV9	TRBJ2-7	CASSAAGLVYSEQYF
TRBD1	TRBV6-1	TRBJ2-7	CASTPTGEGSYYEQYF
TRBD2	TRBV27	TRBJ2-1	CASVLVGGLF
TRBD1	TRBV6-1	TRBJ2-2	CASSIFRDRGTGELFF
.	TRBV19	TRBJ1-2	CASSILRGSGYTF
.	TRBV4-2	TRBJ2-1	CASSQPGLYNEQFF
.	TRBV11-2	TRBJ2-2	CASSSRLDGELFF
.	TRBV7-9	TRBJ2-2	CARSAIGGTGELFF
.	TRBV29-1	TRBJ1-2	CSVVTRDSQAFGYTF
TRBD2	TRBV20-1	TRBJ2-1	CSARTTSGGEFEQFF
.	TRBV11-2	TRBJ2-2	CASSSSAANTGELFF
.	TRBV5-5	TRBJ2-7	CASSLGFFPTYEQYF
TRBD2	TRBV20-1	TRBJ2-1	CSASGRDGNEQFF
.	TRBV6-2/TRBV6-3	TRBJ1-2	CASSQTFYGYTF
.	TRBV9	TRBJ2-5	CASSSVGRYQETQYF
.	TRBV7-2	TRBJ2-3	CASSLSPPDTQYF
TRBD2	TRBV19	TRBJ2-1	CASSLPASGSSNEQFF
.	TRBV20-1	TRBJ1-5	CSAEMGDQPQHF
.	TRBV5-6	TRBJ2-3	CASSITTDMQYF
.	TRBV20-1	TRBJ1-6	CSAKQVVESPLHF
.	TRBV7-2	TRBJ1-4	CASSVYPLGATNEKLFF
.	TRBV3-1	TRBJ2-2	CASSQVIRVAGELFF